These 31 T cell receptor beta chains originate from one sample sequenced in a study of T cells after yellow fever vaccination. Each CDR3 protein is one row after TCRdb ran MiXCR on the 5' RACE reads. The table includes around 310,000 distinct CDR3 sequences, roughly 3.5% detected once. This specimen was PBMCs, taken on the day of the yellow fever booster vaccination. The receptors were sampled from a man aged 18 to 30 who received the YFV17D yellow fever vaccine.

The V call is TRBV5-1, the J call TRBJ2-2; D may be TRBD1 (5 bases). The CDR3 has 15 amino acids. Germline V lookup: CDR1 SGHRS, CDR2 YFSETQ. Trimming removed 4 bases from V and 3 bases from J, with 13 bases in between. CDR3 residues: CASSTRQSYTGELFF. The CDR3 nucleotides are TGCGCCAGCAGCACCCGACAGAGCTACACCGGGGAGCTGTTTTTT.

This clonotype was found a few times. CDR3 residues: CSARAPNQPQHF. The CDR3 DNA reads as TGCAGTGCTAGAGCCCCCAATCAGCCCCAGCATTTT. This chain connects TRBV20-1 to TRBJ1-5; D unclear. V was trimmed by 1 base and J by 3 bases, leaving 4 bases between them. CDR1 is DFQATT, CDR2 SNEGSKA, per germline (reference sequence). This CDR3 contains 12 residues.

This clonotype was counted between two and nine times. CDR3 region: CASSLGVAGGHVWYF. CDR3 bases: TGTGCCAGCAGCTTGGGAGTAGCGGGGGGGCACGTGTGGTATTTT. V is TRBV5-5 and J is TRBJ2-3; 11 positions match TRBD2. The ends lost 0 bases at V and 14 bases at J; junction bases unmatched: 11. The CDR3 is 15 amino acids. The germline V gene encodes CDR1 SGHKS and CDR2 YYEKEE (reference sequence). The full variable domain, completed using reference TRBV5-5 and TRBJ2-3, is DAGVTQSPTHLIKTRGQQVTLRCSPISGHKSVSWYQQVLGQGPQFIFQYYEKEERGRGNFPDRFSARQFPNYSSELNVNALLLGDSALYLCASSLGVAGGHVWYFGPGTRLTVL.

The rearrangement links TRBV7-9 to TRBJ2-7, with 8 bases lining up with TRBD2. The CDR3 sequence is 13 residues long. Trimming at V came to 5 bases and at J to 5 bases, leaving 5 bases not matched to a gene. Germline CDR1 and CDR2: SEHNR and FQNEAQ (reference sequence). The CDR3 region has the DNA TGTGCCAGCAGCCCCGGGGGGGCCCACGAGCAGTACTTC. This encodes CASSPGGAHEQYF. The complete variable domain, with remaining parts taken from reference TRBV7-9 and TRBJ2-7, reads DTGVSQNPRHKITKRGQNVTFRCDPISEHNRLYWYRQTLGQGPEFLTYFQNEAQLEKSRLLSDRFSAERPKGSFSTLEIQRTEQGDSAMYLCASSPGGAHEQYFGPGTRLTVT.

Comment on this clonotype: This may come from a read error, since a much larger clone is one base off. The chain links TRBV7-9 to TRBJ2-1; D ambiguous. Germline CDR1 and CDR2: SEHNR and FQNEAQ (reference sequence). The length of the CDR3 is 11 residues. The V end lost 5 bases, the J end lost 10 bases, and 9 bases lay between the germline ends. The DNA of the CDR3 is TGTGCCAGCAGCCCCGGGTCCGAGCAGTTCTTC. This codes for CASSPGSEQFF.

This chain connects TRBV7-2 to TRBJ1-6; D ambiguous. Germline V gives CDR1 SGHTA, CDR2 FQGNSA. V was clipped by 1 base and J by 7 bases, with 14 bases between them. The CDR3 length is 16 residues. The CDR3, as DNA: TGTGCCAGCAGCTTAGAAAATCGGGCTAGGAATTCACCCCTCCACTTT. Translation: CASSLENRARNSPLHF.

This clonotype was observed at least ten times. This chain links TRBV18 with TRBJ2-1; no firm D call. Germline CDR1 and CDR2: KGHSH and LQKENI. The CDR3 has 13 amino acids. The ends were cut back, 3 bases at V and 4 bases at J, with 7 bases in the middle. The CDR3: CASSPGSYNEQFF. As DNA, the CDR3 is TGTGCCAGCTCACCCGGGTCGTACAATGAGCAGTTCTTC. Variable domain in full (rest from reference TRBV18 and TRBJ2-1): NAGVMQNPRHLVRRRGQEARLRCSPMKGHSHVYWYRQLPEEGLKFMVYLQKENIIDESGMPKERFSAEFPKEGPSILRIQQVVRGDSAAYFCASSPGSYNEQFFGPGTRLTVL.

This clonotype has just a few counts. CDR3 amino acids: CASSLRDRGAGGYTF. CDR3 DNA: TGCGCCAGCAGCTTGAGGGACAGGGGAGCGGGTGGCTACACCTTC. The chain carries TRBV5-1 and TRBJ1-2; 10 bases fit TRBD1. V dropped 1 base and J dropped 7; count of bases not matched to a gene: 7. The CDR3 totals 15 residues. CDR1 is SGHRS, CDR2 YFSETQ, per germline.

This clonotype occurred a few times. The chain uses TRBV20-1 and TRBJ1-4, with D possibly matching TRBD1 (5 bases). V was clipped by 0 bases and J by 2 bases, with 7 bases between them. CDR1 DFQATT and CDR2 SNEGSKA come from the germline V gene (reference sequence). The length of the CDR3 is 14 residues. The CDR3 protein is CSARDRQTNEKLFF. The CDR3 nucleotides read TGCAGTGCTAGAGACCGACAGACTAATGAAAAACTGTTTTTT.

Many counts were recorded for this clonotype. The chain has TRBV9 and TRBJ2-7; TRBD1 agrees at 12 bases. The CDR3 loop spans 17 amino acids. J gave up 3 bases and V 4 bases, and 11 bases lay outside the gene matches. Germline V gene lookup returns CDR1 SGDLS and CDR2 YYNGEE. The CDR3 nucleotides read TGTGCCAGCAGCCCTTGGGGGACAGGGGGCTTTTTCTACGAGCAGTACTTC. Its translation: CASSPWGTGGFFYEQYF.

J is TRBJ2-3 and V is TRBV7-8, with TRBD2 matching over 7 bases. Unmatched junction bases numbered 11, after V lost 1 base and J lost 4 bases. There are 17 residues in the CDR3. The germline V gene has CDR1 SGHVS and CDR2 FQNEAQ. CDR3 DNA: TGTGCCAGCAGCTTAGGTTTGCTAGCGGAGAGGGCAGATACGCAGTATTTT. The encoded protein is CASSLGLLAERADTQYF.

This clonotype was found many times. V usage is TRBV25-1 and J usage is TRBJ2-7; D may be TRBD2 (6 bases). V dropped 3 bases and J dropped 2 bases, with 14 bases sitting between them. Germline loops: CDR1 MGHDK, CDR2 SYGVNS. The CDR3 sequence is 15 residues long. In nucleotides, the CDR3 is TGTGCCAGCAGTGATACCGGGACTGCGACCTACGAGCAGTACTTC. This sequence encodes CASSDTGTATYEQYF.

The chain employs TRBV6-5 and TRBJ2-1; D not certain. The V gene lost 10 bases and the J gene lost 6 bases, with 16 bases spanning the gap. The CDR3 length is 13 residues. Germline CDR1 MNHEY, CDR2 SVGAGI. The CDR3 nucleotides read TGTGCCACCGGGTTAGGCGGCTTCAATGAGCAGTTCTTC. As protein: CATGLGGFNEQFF.

This clonotype has only a few counts. V is TRBV7-2 and J is TRBJ1-5, with D perhaps matching TRBD1 (5 bases). V was pared by 0 bases and J by 4 bases, with 7 bases between. Looked up from germline, CDR1 is SGHTA and CDR2 is FQGNSA. This CDR3 is built from 14 residues. In DNA form, the CDR3 reads TGTGCCAGCAGCTTAGCAGGGGTTAATCAGCCCCAGCATTTT. It yields the protein CASSLAGVNQPQHF.

This clonotype has a count of ten or more. V usage is TRBV4-2 and J usage is TRBJ2-1; the D gene is possibly TRBD2 (6 bases). Germline V CDR1 and CDR2: LGHNA, YNFKEQ. The CDR3 is 15 residues long. With 3 bases removed from V and 8 bases from J, the gap between germline ends came to 17 bases. CDR3 in amino acids: CASSQASTRSHEQFF. The DNA of the CDR3 is TGTGCCAGCAGCCAGGCCTCGACTAGATCCCATGAGCAGTTCTTC.

This clonotype was detected only a few times. The chain has TRBV20-1 and TRBJ2-7, with a weak D call TRBD2 (5 bases). V shed 5 bases and J shed 0 bases, with 11 bases lying between them. The germline V gene has CDR1 DFQATT and CDR2 SNEGSKA (reference sequence). The CDR3 contains 13 residues. The chain's CDR3 is CSARGRDSYEQYF. DNA of the CDR3: TGCAGTGCTCGGGGTAGGGACTCCTACGAGCAGTACTTC.

This clonotype was detected many times. V and J are TRBV12-3 or TRBV12-4 and TRBJ1-1, with 9 bases fitting TRBD1. The CDR3 sequence is 16 residues long. The J segment lost 2 bases and the V segment lost 5 bases, leaving 9 bases of the junction unmatched. Here the CDR3 reads CASSPEGTGTNTEAFF. The DNA of the CDR3 is TGTGCCAGCAGTCCAGAAGGGACAGGGACTAACACTGAAGCTTTCTTT.

This clonotype has a count of ten or more. The chain carries TRBV5-4 and TRBJ1-1; 7 bases line up with TRBD1. The CDR3 is made up of 18 amino acids. V lost 2 bases, J lost 1 base, and 14 bases stayed unmatched. CDR1 and CDR2 from the germline V gene are SGHNT and YYREEE (reference sequence). As DNA, the CDR3 is TGTGCCAGCAGCTTTTTGGACCCGGGACAGCTGCGGAACACTGAAGCTTTCTTT. Its protein product is CASSFLDPGQLRNTEAFF.

This clonotype came up a few times. The chain couples TRBV29-1 to TRBJ2-7; no reliable D call. The CDR3 has 11 residues. Germline V gene lookup returns CDR1 SQVTM and CDR2 ANQGSEA. V was cut by 4 bases and J by 4 bases, with 8 bases left in between. The CDR3 reads CSVGDRYEQYV. CDR3 DNA sequence: TGCAGCGTTGGGGATAGATACGAGCAGTACGTC.

In its sample, this clonotype was seen many times. V usage is TRBV5-4 and J usage is TRBJ2-7, with a weak D call TRBD1 (6 bases). V was shortened by 2 bases and J by 0 bases, with 12 bases between the two germline ends. CDR1 SGHNT and CDR2 YYREEE come from the germline V gene (reference sequence). This CDR3 comprises 15 residues. The CDR3 DNA reads TGTGCCAGCAGCTTTGGGGGCCCCAGCTCCTACGAGCAGTACTTC. Residues: CASSFGGPSSYEQYF.

The chain uses TRBV11-2 and TRBJ1-2; no firm D call. With 5 bases removed from V and 4 bases from J, the gap between germline ends came to 14 bases. Looked up from germline, CDR1 is SGHAT and CDR2 is FQNNGV. The CDR3 spans 14 residues. The CDR3 nucleotides are TGTGCCAGCAGCACTCTTCAGGACGGCTATGGCTACACCTTC. It specifies CASSTLQDGYGYTF.

This clonotype was observed many times. V usage is TRBV4-3 and J usage is TRBJ1-5; D is perhaps TRBD1 (5 bases). This CDR3 has 14 residues. Germline loops: CDR1 LGHNA, CDR2 YSLEER. V lost 0 bases, J lost 7 bases, and 10 bases lay in between. CDR3 sequence reads: CASSQDHGAQPQHF. CDR3 sequence (DNA): TGCGCCAGCAGCCAAGATCACGGGGCGCAGCCCCAGCATTTT.

CDR3 sequence: CASGRDSYNEQFF. Written as DNA, the CDR3 is TGTGCCAGCGGACGGGACAGCTACAATGAGCAGTTCTTC. The chain joins TRBV2 to TRBJ2-1; 7 nucleotides match TRBD1. V lost 8 bases, J lost 3 bases, and 4 bases stayed unmatched. Looked up from germline, CDR1 is SNHLY and CDR2 is FYNNEI. The CDR3 is made up of 13 amino acids.

This clonotype was seen many times. The rearrangement joins TRBV15 to TRBJ2-1; the match to TRBD1 covers 9 bases. The length of the CDR3 is 15 residues. Unmatched junction bases numbered 5, after V lost 3 bases and J lost 5 bases. Germline CDR1 is LNHNV and CDR2 is YYDKDF (reference sequence). The DNA for the CDR3 is TGTGCCACCAGCAGGGACAGGGGTTGGGACAATGAGCAGTTCTTC. Translating gives CATSRDRGWDNEQFF.

This clonotype has more than one count but fewer than ten. This CDR3 reads CASSDTSWGTGSYNEQFF. CDR3 in DNA: TGTGCCAGCAGTGATACCTCCTGGGGGACAGGGTCCTACAATGAGCAGTTCTTC. This chain uses TRBV27 with TRBJ2-1; 9 bases align to TRBD1. Germline-derived CDR1 and CDR2 are MNHEY and SMNVEV (reference sequence). The V gene end was trimmed by 5 bases and the J gene end by 1 base; junction bases not matched to a gene: 12. The CDR3 has 18 residues.

This clonotype was detected many times. The genes are TRBV7-9 and TRBJ2-5; a weak D match, TRBD1 (5 bases). Germline values: CDR1 SEHNR, CDR2 FQNEAQ (reference sequence). The V end lost 6 bases, the J end lost 2 bases, and 22 bases lay between the germline ends. The CDR3 covers 17 residues. The CDR3 sequence is CASSSRSARQRQETQYF. The CDR3 nucleotides are TGTGCCAGCAGTTCCAGATCGGCTAGACAGCGACAAGAGACCCAGTACTTC.

There are many counts of this clonotype. The chain is built from TRBV12-3 or TRBV12-4 and TRBJ2-1; 10 bases align to TRBD2. V gave up 5 bases and J gave up 3 bases; unmatched junction bases: 7. The CDR3 spans 16 residues. In DNA form, the CDR3 reads TGTGCCAGCAGTCCCCGGGAGCGGGGGGGCTACAATGAGCAGTTCTTC. Amino acid sequence: CASSPRERGGYNEQFF.

This clonotype was seen many times. The chain uses TRBV6-4 and TRBJ2-1; possible D gene TRBD1, 6 bases. Per germline, CDR1 MRHNA and CDR2 SNTAGT. The ends were cut back, 0 bases at V and 9 bases at J, with 15 bases in the middle. The CDR3 sequence is 15 residues long. The CDR3 DNA follows: TGTGCCAGCAGTGACTCATCAGGGGCGGTGAGTGAGCAGTTCTTC. This codes for CASSDSSGAVSEQFF.

This clonotype appeared a few times. The rearrangement joins TRBV20-1 to TRBJ1-1; maybe TRBD1 (6 bases). The CDR3 sequence is 13 residues long. Trimming shortened V by 3 bases and J by 4 bases, and 12 bases separated the two germline ends. Germline CDR1 and CDR2: DFQATT and SNEGSKA (reference sequence). This CDR3 is CSARRTESTEAFF. In nucleotides, the CDR3 is TGCAGTGCTAGGCGGACAGAGTCCACTGAAGCTTTCTTT.

The chain joins TRBV6-2 or TRBV6-3 to TRBJ2-6; D remains unclear. V was cut by 3 bases and J by 2 bases, with 11 bases left in between. The CDR3 length is 16 residues. CDR1 and CDR2 from the germline V gene are MNHEY and SVGEGT. The CDR3 spells CASSYSRTTGANVLTF. The DNA of the CDR3 is TGTGCCAGCAGTTATAGTCGTACGACTGGGGCCAACGTCCTGACTTTC.

This clonotype was recorded at least ten times. The chain links TRBV6-6 to TRBJ2-3; tentatively, D is TRBD2 (7 bases). V gave up 6 bases and J gave up 2 bases, with 27 bases separating them. The CDR3 has 19 residues. Per germline, CDR1 MNHNY and CDR2 SVGAGI (reference sequence). This CDR3 reads CASSRYLSPGGHSTDTQYF. For the CDR3, the DNA is TGTGCCAGCAGCCGCTATCTCTCTCCGGGGGGCCATTCCACAGATACGCAGTATTTT.